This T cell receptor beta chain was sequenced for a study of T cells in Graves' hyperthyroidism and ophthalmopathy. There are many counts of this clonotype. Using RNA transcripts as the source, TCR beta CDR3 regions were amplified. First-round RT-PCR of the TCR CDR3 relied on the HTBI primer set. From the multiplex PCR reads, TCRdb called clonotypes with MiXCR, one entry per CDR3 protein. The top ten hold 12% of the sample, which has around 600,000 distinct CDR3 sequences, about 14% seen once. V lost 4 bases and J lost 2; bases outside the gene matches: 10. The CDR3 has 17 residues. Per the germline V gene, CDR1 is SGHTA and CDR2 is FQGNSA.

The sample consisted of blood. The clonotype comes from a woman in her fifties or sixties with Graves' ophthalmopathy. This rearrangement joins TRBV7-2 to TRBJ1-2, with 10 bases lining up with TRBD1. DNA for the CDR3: TGTGCCAGCAGCTCCGCCGGGACAGGGGACCTGAACTATGGCTACACCTTC. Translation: CASSSAGTGDLNYGYTF.